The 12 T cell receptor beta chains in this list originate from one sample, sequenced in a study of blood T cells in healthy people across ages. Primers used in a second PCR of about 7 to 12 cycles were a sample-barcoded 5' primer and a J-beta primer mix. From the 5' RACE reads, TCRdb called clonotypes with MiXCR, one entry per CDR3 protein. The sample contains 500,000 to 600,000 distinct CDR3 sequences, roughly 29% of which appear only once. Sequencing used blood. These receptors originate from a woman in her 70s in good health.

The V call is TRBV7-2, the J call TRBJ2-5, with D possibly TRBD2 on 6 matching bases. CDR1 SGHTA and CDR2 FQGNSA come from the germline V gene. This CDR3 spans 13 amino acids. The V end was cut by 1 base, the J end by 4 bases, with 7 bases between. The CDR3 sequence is CASSLDGRETQYF. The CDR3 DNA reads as TGTGCCAGCAGCTTAGACGGGAGAGAGACCCAGTACTTC.

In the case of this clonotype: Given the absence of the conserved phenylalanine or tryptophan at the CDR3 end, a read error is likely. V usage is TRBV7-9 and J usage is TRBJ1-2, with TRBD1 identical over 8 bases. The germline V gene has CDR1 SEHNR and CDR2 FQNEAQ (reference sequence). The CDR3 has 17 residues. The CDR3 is CASSLVGSGQAIYSYTL. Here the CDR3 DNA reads TGTGCCAGCAGCTTAGTTGGTTCGGGACAGGCGATCTATAGCTACACCTTA.

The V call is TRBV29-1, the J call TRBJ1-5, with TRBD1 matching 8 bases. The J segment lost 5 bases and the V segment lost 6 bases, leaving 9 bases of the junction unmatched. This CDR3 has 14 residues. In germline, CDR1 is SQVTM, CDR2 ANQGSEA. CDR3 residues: CSVKSGTGDQPQHF. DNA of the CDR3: TGCAGCGTAAAGTCCGGGACAGGAGATCAGCCCCAGCATTTT.

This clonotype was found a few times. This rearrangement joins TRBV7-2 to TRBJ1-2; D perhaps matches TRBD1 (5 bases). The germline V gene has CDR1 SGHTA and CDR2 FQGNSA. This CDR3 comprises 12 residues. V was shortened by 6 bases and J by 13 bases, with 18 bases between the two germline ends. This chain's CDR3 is CASRQYGTACTF. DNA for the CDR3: TGTGCCAGCAGACAATACGGGACCGCTTGCACCTTC.

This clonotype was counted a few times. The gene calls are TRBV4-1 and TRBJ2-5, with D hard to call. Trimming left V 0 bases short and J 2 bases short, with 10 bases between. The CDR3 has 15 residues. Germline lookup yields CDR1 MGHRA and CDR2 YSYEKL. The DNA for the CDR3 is TGCGCCAGCAGCCAAGATTTTACCAAACAAGAGACCCAGTACTTC. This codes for CASSQDFTKQETQYF.

The DNA of the CDR3 is TGTGCCAGCAGCTTAGGTCTTACGTCGAGCTCCTACAATGAGCAGTTCTTC. It specifies CASSLGLTSSSYNEQFF. The chain uses TRBV11-3 and TRBJ2-1; no clear D gene. Germline CDR1 and CDR2: SGHNT and YENEEA. Trimming removed 1 base at V and 0 bases at J, with 13 bases between. CDR3 length: 17 residues.

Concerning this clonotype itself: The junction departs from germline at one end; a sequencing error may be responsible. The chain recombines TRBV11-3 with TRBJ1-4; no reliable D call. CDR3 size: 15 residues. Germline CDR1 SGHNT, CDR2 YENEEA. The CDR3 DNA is TGTGTCAGCAGCCCCGGACCGATTGACAATGAAAAACTGTTTTTT. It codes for CVSSPGPIDNEKLFF.

CDR3 nucleotide sequence: TGTGCCAGCAGATCCCCAGGGGGGCCGAACTACGAGCAGTACTTC. Amino acid sequence: CASRSPGGPNYEQYF. The genes are TRBV27 and TRBJ2-5; D possibly corresponds to TRBD1 (7 bases). The end of the DNA aligns better with TRBJ2-7, so the J call may be wrong. Germline V gene lookup returns CDR1 MNHEY and CDR2 SMNVEV (reference sequence). The CDR3 has 15 amino acids.

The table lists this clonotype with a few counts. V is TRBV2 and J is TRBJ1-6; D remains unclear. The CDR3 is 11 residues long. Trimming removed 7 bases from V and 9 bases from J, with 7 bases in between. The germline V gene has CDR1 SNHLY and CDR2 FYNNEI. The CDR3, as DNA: TGTGCCAGCACCCCAAGTTCACCCCTCCACTTT. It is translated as CASTPSSPLHF.

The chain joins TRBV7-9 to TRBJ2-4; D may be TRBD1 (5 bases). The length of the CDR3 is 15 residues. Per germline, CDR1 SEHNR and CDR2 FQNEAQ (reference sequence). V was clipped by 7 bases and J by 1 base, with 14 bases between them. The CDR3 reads CASNQGVSAKNIQYF. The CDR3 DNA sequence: TGTGCCAGCAACCAAGGGGTGTCGGCCAAAAACATTCAGTACTTC.

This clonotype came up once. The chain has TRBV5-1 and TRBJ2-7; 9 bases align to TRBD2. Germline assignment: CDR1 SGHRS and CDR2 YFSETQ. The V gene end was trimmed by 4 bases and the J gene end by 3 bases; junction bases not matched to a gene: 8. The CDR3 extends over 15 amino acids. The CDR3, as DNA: TGCGCCAGCAGCATTAGCGGGGGCCCTATCTACGAGCAGTACTTC. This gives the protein CASSISGGPIYEQYF.

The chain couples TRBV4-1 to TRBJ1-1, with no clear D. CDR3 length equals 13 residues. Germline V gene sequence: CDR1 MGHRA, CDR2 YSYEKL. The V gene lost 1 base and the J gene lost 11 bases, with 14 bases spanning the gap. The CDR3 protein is CASSQGLRIGAFF. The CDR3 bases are TGCGCCAGCAGCCAAGGCCTTAGGATTGGGGCTTTCTTT.